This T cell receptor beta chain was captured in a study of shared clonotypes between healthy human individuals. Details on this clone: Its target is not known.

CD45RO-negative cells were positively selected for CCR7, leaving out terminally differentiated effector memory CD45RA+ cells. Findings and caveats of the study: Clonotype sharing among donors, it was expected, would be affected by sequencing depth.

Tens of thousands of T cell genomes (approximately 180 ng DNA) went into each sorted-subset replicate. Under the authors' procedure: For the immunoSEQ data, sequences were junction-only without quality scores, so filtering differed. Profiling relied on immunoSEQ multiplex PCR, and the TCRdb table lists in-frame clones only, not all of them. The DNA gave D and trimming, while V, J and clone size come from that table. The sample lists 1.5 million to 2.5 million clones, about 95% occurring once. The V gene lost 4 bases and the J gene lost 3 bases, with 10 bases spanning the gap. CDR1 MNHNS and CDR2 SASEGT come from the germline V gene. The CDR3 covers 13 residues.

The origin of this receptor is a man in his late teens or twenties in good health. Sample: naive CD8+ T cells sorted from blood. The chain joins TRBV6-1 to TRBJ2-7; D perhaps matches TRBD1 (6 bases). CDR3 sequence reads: CASSVTGNYEQYF. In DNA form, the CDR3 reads TGTGCCAGCAGTGTAACAGGGAACTACGAGCAGTACTTC.